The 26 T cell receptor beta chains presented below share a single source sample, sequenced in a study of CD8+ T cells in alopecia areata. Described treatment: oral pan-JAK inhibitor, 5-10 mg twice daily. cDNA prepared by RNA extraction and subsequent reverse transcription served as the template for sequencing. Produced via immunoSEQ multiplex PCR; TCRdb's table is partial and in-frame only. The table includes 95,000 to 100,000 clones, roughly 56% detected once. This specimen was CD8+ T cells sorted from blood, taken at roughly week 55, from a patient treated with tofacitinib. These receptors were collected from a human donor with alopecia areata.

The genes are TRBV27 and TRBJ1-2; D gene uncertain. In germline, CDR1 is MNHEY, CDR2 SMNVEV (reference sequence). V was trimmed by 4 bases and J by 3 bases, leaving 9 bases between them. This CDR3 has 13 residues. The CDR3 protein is CASSSGQHYGYTF. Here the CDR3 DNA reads TGTGCCAGCAGTTCCGGCCAACACTATGGCTACACCTTC.

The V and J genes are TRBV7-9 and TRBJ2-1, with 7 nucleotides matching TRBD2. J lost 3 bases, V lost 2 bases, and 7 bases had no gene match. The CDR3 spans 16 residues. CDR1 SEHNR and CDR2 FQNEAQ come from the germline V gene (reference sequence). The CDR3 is CASSLFERGGYNEQFF. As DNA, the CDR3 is TGTGCCAGCAGCTTATTCGAGCGGGGCGGCTACAATGAGCAGTTCTTC.

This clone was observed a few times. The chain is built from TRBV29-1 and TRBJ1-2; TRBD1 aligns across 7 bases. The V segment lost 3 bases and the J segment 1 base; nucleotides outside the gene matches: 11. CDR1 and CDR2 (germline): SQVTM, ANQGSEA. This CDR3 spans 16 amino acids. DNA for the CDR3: TGCAGCGTTGACCCCGGACCTGACAGGGTTAACTATGGCTACACCTTC. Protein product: CSVDPGPDRVNYGYTF. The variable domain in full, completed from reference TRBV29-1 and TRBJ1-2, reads SAVISQKPSRDICQRGTSLTIQCQVDSQVTMMFWYRQQPGQSLTLIATANQGSEATYESGFVIDKFPISRPNLTFSTLTVSNMSPEDSSIYLCSVDPGPDRVNYGYTFGSGTRLTVV.

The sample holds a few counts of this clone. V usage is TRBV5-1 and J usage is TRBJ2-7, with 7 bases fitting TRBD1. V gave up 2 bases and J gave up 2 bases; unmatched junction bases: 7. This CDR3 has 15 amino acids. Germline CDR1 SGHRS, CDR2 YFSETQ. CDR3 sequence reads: CASSLDDRVTYEQYF. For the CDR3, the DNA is TGCGCCAGCAGCTTAGACGACAGGGTAACCTACGAGCAGTACTTC.

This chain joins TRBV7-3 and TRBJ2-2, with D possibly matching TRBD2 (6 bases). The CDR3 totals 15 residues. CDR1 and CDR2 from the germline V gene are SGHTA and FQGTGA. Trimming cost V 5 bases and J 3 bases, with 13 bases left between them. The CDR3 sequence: CASSPSGSDTGELFF. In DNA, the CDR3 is TGTGCCAGCAGCCCAAGCGGGTCGGACACCGGGGAGCTGTTTTTT.

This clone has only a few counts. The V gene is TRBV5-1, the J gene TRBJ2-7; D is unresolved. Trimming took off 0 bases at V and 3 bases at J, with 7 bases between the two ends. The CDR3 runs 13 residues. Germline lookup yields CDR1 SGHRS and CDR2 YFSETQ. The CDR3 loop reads CASSLGLLYEQYF. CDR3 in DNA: TGCGCCAGCAGCTTGGGCCTACTCTACGAGCAGTACTTC.

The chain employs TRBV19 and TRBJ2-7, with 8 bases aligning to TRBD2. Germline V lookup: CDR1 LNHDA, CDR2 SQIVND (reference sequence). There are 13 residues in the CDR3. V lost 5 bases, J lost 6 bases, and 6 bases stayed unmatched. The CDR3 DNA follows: TGTGCCAGTAGTCCAGGACTAGCCAGCGAGCAGTACTTC. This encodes CASSPGLASEQYF.

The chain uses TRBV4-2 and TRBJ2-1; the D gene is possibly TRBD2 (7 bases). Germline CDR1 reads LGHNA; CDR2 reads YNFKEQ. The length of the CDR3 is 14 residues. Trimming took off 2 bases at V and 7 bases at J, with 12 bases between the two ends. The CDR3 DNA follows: TGTGCCAGCAGCCAAAGAGGGGGGGAGAATGAGCAGTTCTTC. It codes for CASSQRGGENEQFF.

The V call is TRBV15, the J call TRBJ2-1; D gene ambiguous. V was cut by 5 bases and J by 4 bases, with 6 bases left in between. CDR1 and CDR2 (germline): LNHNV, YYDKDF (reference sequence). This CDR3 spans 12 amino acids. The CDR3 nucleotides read TGTGCCACCAGCCCGCGGTACAATGAGCAGTTCTTC. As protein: CATSPRYNEQFF.

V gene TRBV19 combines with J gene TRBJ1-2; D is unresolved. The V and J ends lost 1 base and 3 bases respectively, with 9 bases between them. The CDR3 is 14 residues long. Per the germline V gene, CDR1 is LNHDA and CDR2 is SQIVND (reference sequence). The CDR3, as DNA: TGTGCCAGTAGTATAGTTCCGGAAGACTATGGCTACACCTTC. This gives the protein CASSIVPEDYGYTF.

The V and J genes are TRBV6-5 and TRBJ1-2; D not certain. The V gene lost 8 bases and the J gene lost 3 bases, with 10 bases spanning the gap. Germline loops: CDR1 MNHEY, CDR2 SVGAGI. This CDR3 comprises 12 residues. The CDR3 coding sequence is TGTGCCAGCCGCTATCTTGACTATGGCTACACCTTC. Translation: CASRYLDYGYTF.

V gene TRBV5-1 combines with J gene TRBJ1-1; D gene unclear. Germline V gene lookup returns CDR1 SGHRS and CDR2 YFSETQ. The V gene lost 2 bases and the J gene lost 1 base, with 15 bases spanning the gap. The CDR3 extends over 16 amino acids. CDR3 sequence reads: CASSLLQGERNTEAFF. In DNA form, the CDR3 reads TGCGCCAGCAGCTTATTACAAGGAGAGAGGAACACTGAAGCTTTCTTT. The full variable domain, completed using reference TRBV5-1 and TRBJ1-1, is KAGVTQTPRYLIKTRGQQVTLSCSPISGHRSVSWYQQTPGQGLQFLFEYFSETQRNKGNFPGRFSGRQFSNSRSEMNVSTLELGDSALYLCASSLLQGERNTEAFFGQGTRLTVV.

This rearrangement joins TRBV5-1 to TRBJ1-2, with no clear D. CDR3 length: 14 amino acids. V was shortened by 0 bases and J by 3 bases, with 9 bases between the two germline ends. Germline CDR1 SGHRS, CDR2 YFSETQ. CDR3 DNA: TGCGCCAGCAGCTTGGTTCCGAAAGACTATGGCTACACCTTC. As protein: CASSLVPKDYGYTF. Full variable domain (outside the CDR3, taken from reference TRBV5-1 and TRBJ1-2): KAGVTQTPRYLIKTRGQQVTLSCSPISGHRSVSWYQQTPGQGLQFLFEYFSETQRNKGNFPGRFSGRQFSNSRSEMNVSTLELGDSALYLCASSLVPKDYGYTFGSGTRLTVV.

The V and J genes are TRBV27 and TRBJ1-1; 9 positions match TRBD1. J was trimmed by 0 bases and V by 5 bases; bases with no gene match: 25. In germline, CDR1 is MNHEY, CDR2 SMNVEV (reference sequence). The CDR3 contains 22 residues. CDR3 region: CASSLYPPGQGYQVDMNTEAFF. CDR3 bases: TGTGCCAGCAGTCTATACCCTCCGGGACAGGGTTATCAAGTGGACATGAACACTGAAGCTTTCTTT.

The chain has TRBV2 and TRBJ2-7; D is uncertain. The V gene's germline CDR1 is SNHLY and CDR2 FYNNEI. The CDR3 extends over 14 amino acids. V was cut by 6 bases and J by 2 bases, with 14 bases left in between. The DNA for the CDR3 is TGTGCCAGCAGCTCAAAAGGCCTGACCTACGAGCAGTACTTC. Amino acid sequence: CASSSKGLTYEQYF.

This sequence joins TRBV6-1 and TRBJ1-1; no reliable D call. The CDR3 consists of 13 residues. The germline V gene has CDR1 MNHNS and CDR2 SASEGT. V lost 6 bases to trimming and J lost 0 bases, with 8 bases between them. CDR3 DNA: TGTGCCAGCAGACCGGTCTTGAACACTGAAGCTTTCTTT. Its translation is CASRPVLNTEAFF.

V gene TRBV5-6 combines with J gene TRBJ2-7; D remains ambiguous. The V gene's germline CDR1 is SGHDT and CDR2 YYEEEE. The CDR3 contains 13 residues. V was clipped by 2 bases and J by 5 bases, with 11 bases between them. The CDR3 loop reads CASSFPGRDEQYF. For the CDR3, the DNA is TGTGCCAGCAGCTTTCCCGGGCGCGACGAGCAGTACTTC.

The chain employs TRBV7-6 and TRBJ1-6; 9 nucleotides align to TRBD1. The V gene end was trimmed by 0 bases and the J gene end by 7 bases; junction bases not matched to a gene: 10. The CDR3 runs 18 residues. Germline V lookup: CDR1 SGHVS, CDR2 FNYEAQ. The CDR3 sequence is CASSLALTGGDQNSPLHF. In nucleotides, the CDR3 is TGTGCCAGCAGCTTAGCACTGACAGGGGGGGACCAAAATTCACCCCTCCACTTT.

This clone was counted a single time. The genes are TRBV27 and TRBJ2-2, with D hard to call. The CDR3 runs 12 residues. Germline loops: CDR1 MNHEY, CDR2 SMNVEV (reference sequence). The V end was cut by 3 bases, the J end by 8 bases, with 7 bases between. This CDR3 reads CASSLPKGELFF. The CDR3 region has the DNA TGTGCCAGCAGTTTGCCCAAAGGGGAGCTGTTTTTT.

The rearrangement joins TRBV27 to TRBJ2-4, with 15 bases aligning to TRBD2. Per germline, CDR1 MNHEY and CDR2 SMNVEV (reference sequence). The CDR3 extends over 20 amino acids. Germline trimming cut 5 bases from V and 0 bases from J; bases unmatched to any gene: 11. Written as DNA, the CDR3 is TGTGCCAGCAGTCCCTCGGTCTGGACTAGCGGGGGGGTAGCCAAAAACATTCAGTACTTC. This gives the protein CASSPSVWTSGGVAKNIQYF.

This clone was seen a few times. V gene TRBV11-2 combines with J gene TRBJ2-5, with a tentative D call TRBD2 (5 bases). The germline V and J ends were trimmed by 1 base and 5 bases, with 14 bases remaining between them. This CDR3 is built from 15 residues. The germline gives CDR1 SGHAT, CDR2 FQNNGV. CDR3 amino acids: CASSLGGIYGETQYF. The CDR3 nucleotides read TGTGCCAGCAGCTTAGGAGGGATTTACGGCGAGACCCAGTACTTC. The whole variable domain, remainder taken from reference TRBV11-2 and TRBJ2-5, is EAGVAQSPRYKIIEKRQSVAFWCNPISGHATLYWYQQILGQGPKLLIQFQNNGVVDDSQLPKDRFSAERLKGVDSTLKIQPAKLEDSAVYLCASSLGGIYGETQYFGPGTRLLVL.

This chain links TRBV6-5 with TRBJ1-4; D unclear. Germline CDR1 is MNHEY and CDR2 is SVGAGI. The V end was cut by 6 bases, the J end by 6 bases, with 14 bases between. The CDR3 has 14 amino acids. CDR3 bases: TGTGCCAGCAGCGGAGGACGGGGTGATGAAAAACTGTTTTTT. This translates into CASSGGRGDEKLFF.

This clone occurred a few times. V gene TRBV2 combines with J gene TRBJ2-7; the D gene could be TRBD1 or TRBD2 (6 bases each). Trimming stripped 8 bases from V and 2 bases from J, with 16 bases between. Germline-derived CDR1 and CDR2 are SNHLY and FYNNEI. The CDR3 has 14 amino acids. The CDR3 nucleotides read TGTGCCAGCGGGGGCGGGACCACCGCCTACGAGCAGTACTTC. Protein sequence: CASGGGTTAYEQYF. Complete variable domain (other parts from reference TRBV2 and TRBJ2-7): EPEVTQTPSHQVTQMGQEVILRCVPISNHLYFYWYRQILGQKVEFLVSFYNNEISEKSEIFDDQFSVERPDGSNFTLKIRSTKLEDSAMYFCASGGGTTAYEQYFGPGTRLTVT.

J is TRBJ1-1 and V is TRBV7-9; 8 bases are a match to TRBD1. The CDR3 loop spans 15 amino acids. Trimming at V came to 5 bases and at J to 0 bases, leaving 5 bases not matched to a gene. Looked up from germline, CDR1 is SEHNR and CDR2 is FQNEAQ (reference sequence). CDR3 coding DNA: TGTGCCAGCAGCGTCACAGGGGGTTTGAACACTGAAGCTTTCTTT. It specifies CASSVTGGLNTEAFF. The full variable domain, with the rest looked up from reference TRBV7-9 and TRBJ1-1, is DTGVSQNPRHKITKRGQNVTFRCDPISEHNRLYWYRQTLGQGPEFLTYFQNEAQLEKSRLLSDRFSAERPKGSFSTLEIQRTEQGDSAMYLCASSVTGGLNTEAFFGQGTRLTVV.

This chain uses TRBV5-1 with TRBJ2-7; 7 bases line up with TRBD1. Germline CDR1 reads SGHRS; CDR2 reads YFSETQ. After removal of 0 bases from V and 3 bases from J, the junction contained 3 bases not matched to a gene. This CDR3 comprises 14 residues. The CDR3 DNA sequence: TGCGCCAGCAGCTTGGGACAGGGTGGCTACGAGCAGTACTTC. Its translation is CASSLGQGGYEQYF.

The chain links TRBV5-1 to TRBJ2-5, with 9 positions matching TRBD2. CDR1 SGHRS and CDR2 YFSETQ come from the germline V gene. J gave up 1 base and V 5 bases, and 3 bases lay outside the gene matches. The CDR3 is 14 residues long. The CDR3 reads CASRKTSGQETQYF. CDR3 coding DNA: TGCGCCAGCAGAAAGACTAGCGGCCAAGAGACCCAGTACTTC.